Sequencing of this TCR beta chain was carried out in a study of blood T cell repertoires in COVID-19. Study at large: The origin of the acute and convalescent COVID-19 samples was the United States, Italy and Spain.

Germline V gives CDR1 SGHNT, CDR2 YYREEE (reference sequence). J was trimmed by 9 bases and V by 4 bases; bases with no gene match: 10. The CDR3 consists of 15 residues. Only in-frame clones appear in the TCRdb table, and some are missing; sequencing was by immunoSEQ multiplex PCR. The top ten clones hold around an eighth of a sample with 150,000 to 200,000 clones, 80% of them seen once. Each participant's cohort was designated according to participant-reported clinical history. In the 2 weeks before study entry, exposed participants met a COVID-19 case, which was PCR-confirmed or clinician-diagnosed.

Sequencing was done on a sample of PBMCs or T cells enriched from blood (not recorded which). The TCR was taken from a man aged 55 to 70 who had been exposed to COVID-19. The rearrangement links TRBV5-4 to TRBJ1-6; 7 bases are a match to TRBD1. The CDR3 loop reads CASSAGTAARSPLHF. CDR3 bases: TGTGCCAGCAGCGCAGGGACAGCAGCCCGTTCACCCCTCCACTTT.